This T cell receptor (beta chain) was sequenced during a study of breast tumors, draining lymph nodes, adjacent tissues. Study results and limitations: Luminal-like breast cancer showed significantly higher tumor–nontumor repertoire similarity than basal-like. Tumor repertoires ranked between lymph nodes and nontumor tissue in diversity, with V and J gene preferences.

This clonotype was counted ten times or more. The antigen is unknown. TCRdb recomputed calls from the multiplex PCR reads with MiXCR, one row per CDR3 protein. The data show tens of thousands of distinct CDR3 sequences, with roughly 57% seen just once and 15% to 20% held by the top ten. V trimming: 5 bases; J trimming: 0 bases; junction bases outside the gene matches: 10. There are 17 residues in the CDR3. Looked up from germline, CDR1 is KGHSH and CDR2 is LQKENI. The origin of this receptor is a female donor with breast cancer. Some clones in this sample may be carry-over from other donors' samples. The sequenced material came from breast tumor tissue. The chain couples TRBV18 to TRBJ2-3, with 8 bases fitting TRBD2. CDR3 sequence (DNA): TGTGCCAGCTCAAGCCGCGGACTAGCTGTTAGCACAGATACGCAGTATTTT. Protein product: CASSSRGLAVSTDTQYF.